This T cell receptor beta chain was retrieved from a study of molecular identifiers for immune sequencing clone quantification. Looking at the study overall: Naive CD8 cell RNA, from approximately 20,000 or 100,000 cells, was split five ways in replicates, with four sequenced.

The CDR3 covers 16 residues. Germline V gene lookup returns CDR1 MDHEN and CDR2 SYDVKM. V gave up 5 bases and J gave up 3 bases; unmatched junction bases: 7. TCRdb re-called the PCR reads with MiXCR, one entry per CDR3 protein. The sample holds 40,000 to 65,000 distinct CDR3 sequences; roughly 36% are singletons and the top ten take approximately 4.2%. Study results and limitations: Barcode collisions between identical TCR molecules could shrink estimates of highly expanded clone sizes.

This clonotype occurred many times. Its antigen is undetermined. The sample was naive CD8+ T cells from blood, with Jurkat cell RNA spiked in. The subset is: FACS-sorted CD8+CD4-CCR7+CD45RA+ naive T cells. The V and J genes are TRBV28 and TRBJ2-1; the match to TRBD2 covers 10 bases. The TCR comes from a human donor in good health. Some libraries in this study had Jurkat cell RNA spiked in. The CDR3 sequence is CASSPWTSGSYNEQFF. DNA of the CDR3: TGTGCCAGCAGTCCCTGGACTAGCGGAAGCTACAATGAGCAGTTCTTC. The full variable domain, its missing parts supplied by reference TRBV28 and TRBJ2-1, is DVKVTQSSRYLVKRTGEKVFLECVQDMDHENMFWYRQDPGLGLRLIYFSYDVKMKEKGDIPEGYSVSREKKERFSLILESASTNQTSMYLCASSPWTSGSYNEQFFGPGTRLTVL.